These T cell receptor beta chains were read from a single sample in a study of long-term antiretroviral therapy in people with HIV. Some clones are missing from TCRdb's copy, which holds only in-frame ones; the method was immunoSEQ multiplex PCR. The sample holds 25,000 to 30,000 clones, roughly 80% seen once. This sample comprised unsorted PBMCs, obtained 0.8 years before starting antiretroviral therapy. Receptors originate from a man between 18 and 35 years old with HIV. Both conserved end residues are part of each CDR3. The order of the fields is V gene, J gene, clone size, D gene, CDR3 DNA, CDR3 protein. D genes are given only for firm matches. The size field is filled for only some rows; it gives once, few, many or a size class.

v_gene: TRBV5-1; j_gene: TRBJ2-5; abundance: NA; d_gene: TRBD1; CDR3nt: TGCGCCAGCAGCTTGACAGGGGCCCGACAAGAGACCCAGTACTTC; CDR3aa: CASSLTGARQETQYF
v_gene: TRBV4-3; j_gene: TRBJ2-7; abundance: NA; d_gene: NA; CDR3nt: TGCGCCAGCAGCCAAGTACGGAGCGTAGATTACGAGCAGTACTTC; CDR3aa: CASSQVRSVDYEQYF
v_gene: TRBV2; j_gene: TRBJ1-4; abundance: few; d_gene: NA; CDR3nt: TGTGCCAGCAGGGAGACAGCCGCAACTAATGAAAAACTGTTTTTT; CDR3aa: CASRETAATNEKLFF
v_gene: TRBV4-1; j_gene: TRBJ2-7; abundance: NA; d_gene: NA; CDR3nt: TGCGCCAGCAGCCAAGAATGGGGCGGCCCCTACGAGCAGTACTTC; CDR3aa: CASSQEWGGPYEQYF
v_gene: TRBV27; j_gene: TRBJ2-3; abundance: NA; d_gene: NA; CDR3nt: TGTGCCAGCAGTTTATCCCTAGGCTTAGATACGCAGTATTTT; CDR3aa: CASSLSLGLDTQYF
v_gene: TRBV5-1; j_gene: TRBJ2-5; abundance: NA; d_gene: NA; CDR3nt: TGCGCCAGCAGCTTAGGACCACAGGGTCCGGAAGAGACCCAGTACTTC; CDR3aa: CASSLGPQGPEETQYF
v_gene: TRBV6-5; j_gene: TRBJ1-1; abundance: NA; d_gene: NA; CDR3nt: TGTGCCAGCAGTTACTCGTCAGGGTTGGCAGAAGCTTTCTTT; CDR3aa: CASSYSSGLAEAFF
v_gene: TRBV6-5; j_gene: TRBJ2-1; abundance: NA; d_gene: TRBD2; CDR3nt: TGTGCCAGCAGTCCTGTCGGGGGGGCCTACAATGAGCAGTTCTTC; CDR3aa: CASSPVGGAYNEQFF
v_gene: TRBV11-2; j_gene: TRBJ2-5; abundance: NA; d_gene: NA; CDR3nt: TGTGCCAGCAGCACATCACCGGGGGAGTTAGAGACCCAGTACTTC; CDR3aa: CASSTSPGELETQYF
v_gene: TRBV9; j_gene: TRBJ1-3; abundance: NA; d_gene: NA; CDR3nt: TGTGCCAGCAGCGGAAACCGGGACATCTCTGGAAACACCATATATTTT; CDR3aa: CASSGNRDISGNTIYF
v_gene: TRBV7-9; j_gene: TRBJ2-5; abundance: NA; d_gene: NA; CDR3nt: TGTGCCAGCAGCTTAGAATCTCTAGTTCTGTACTTC; CDR3aa: CASSLESLVLYF
v_gene: TRBV2; j_gene: TRBJ1-1; abundance: NA; d_gene: NA; CDR3nt: TGTGCCAGCAGCAGATTTACAACAAGGCTTACTGAAGCTTTCTTT; CDR3aa: CASSRFTTRLTEAFF
v_gene: TRBV2; j_gene: TRBJ1-2; abundance: NA; d_gene: NA; CDR3nt: TGTGCCAGCAGTGTTGGGGGAGGTTATGGCTACACCTTC; CDR3aa: CASSVGGGYGYTF